The present TCR beta chain was sequenced within a study of blood T cell repertoires in COVID-19. Recruits, aged roughly 18 to 100 years, lived in 20 to 30 US areas. Donors in Cohort 3 counted as recovered after two negative PCRs, clearance, or symptom resolution. This clone was observed a single time. In the original processing: Amplification with reference gene primers provided the estimates of nucleated cell counts. Some clones are missing from TCRdb's copy, which holds only in-frame ones; the method was immunoSEQ multiplex PCR. That table furnishes V, J and clone size, whereas the DNA furnished D and trimming. Here the sample spans about 130,000 clones, over 80% being singletons. CDR3 length: 14 amino acids. The V gene lost 4 bases and the J gene lost 7 bases, with 17 bases spanning the gap. CDR1 is SGHRS, CDR2 YFSETQ, per germline.

The sequencing input was PBMCs or T cells enriched from blood (not recorded which). The TCR was taken from a man aged 25-40 years who had recovered from COVID-19. The rearrangement joins TRBV5-1 to TRBJ2-5; D possibly corresponds to TRBD1 (5 bases). For the CDR3, the DNA is TGCGCCAGCAGCCCCGTGATCGGGCAGGGGACCCAGTACTTC. Translating it yields CASSPVIGQGTQYF.